This TCR beta chain was sequenced during a study of T cell repertoires in cytomegalovirus infection. In TCRdb, the reads were re-called with MiXCR into one record per CDR3 protein. The sample contains 90,000 to 120,000 distinct CDR3 sequences, 35% to 50% of which appear only once. In regard to this clonotype: The antigen is unknown.

The V and J ends lost 4 bases and 1 base respectively, with 10 bases between them. This CDR3 comprises 15 residues. Per the germline V gene, CDR1 is SGHVS and CDR2 is FNYEAQ. The sequence derives from a human donor in good health (CMV status not recorded). Some clones in this sample may be carry-over from other donors' samples. This material consisted of CD8+ T cells from cultured PBMCs, taken from culture after CMV antigen stimulation. This chain joins TRBV7-6 and TRBJ2-2; D unresolved. CDR3 nucleotide sequence: TGTGCCAGCAGCTCTTCTGTAGGGAACACCGGGGAGCTGTTTTTT. It codes for CASSSSVGNTGELFF.